This T cell receptor (beta chain) was found in a study of OX40 agonist ivuxolimab in advanced cancers. CDR1 is MNHEY and CDR2 is SVGAGI in the germline V gene. This CDR3 contains 14 residues. The ends were cut back, 0 bases at V and 4 bases at J, with 9 bases in the middle. Profiling relied on immunoSEQ multiplex PCR, and the TCRdb table lists in-frame clones only, not all of them. This table has 40,000 to 55,000 clones, about 85% appearing once. The sequencing here drew on CD4+ or CD8+ T cells sorted from blood, taken in a trial of the OX40 agonist ivuxolimab. The clonotype was recovered from an adult with an advanced solid tumor such as melanoma, head and neck, liver or kidney cancer. The chain has TRBV6-5 and TRBJ1-2, with unresolved D. The CDR3 coding sequence is TGTGCCAGCAGTTACTCGGGATCCTCCTATGGCTACACCTTC. Its translation: CASSYSGSSYGYTF.